This T cell receptor (beta chain) was found in a study of type 1 regulatory T cells. This clonotype was recorded a few times. TCRdb reanalysed the reads using MiXCR and keeps one entry per CDR3 protein. The table has 80,000 to 100,000 distinct CDR3 sequences, 25% to 40% seen once. This CDR3 spans 15 amino acids. The trim removed 4 bases at V and 0 bases at J, leaving 0 bases unmatched. Germline V CDR1 and CDR2: LGHDT, YNNKEL (reference sequence). This TCR was sampled from a human donor in good health. Sequenced input: CD4+ T cells, either the whole sample or a sorted fraction (not recorded which). V is TRBV3-1 and J is TRBJ2-3, with TRBD2 matching 11 bases. Written as DNA, the CDR3 is TGTGCCAGCAGCCGGACTAGCGGGAGCACAGATACGCAGTATTTT. Translated: CASSRTSGSTDTQYF.